This T cell receptor (beta chain) is from a study of blood T cell repertoires in COVID-19. As for the study in general: Samples representing acute and convalescent COVID-19 were sourced from the United States, Italy and Spain.

Per the authors' pipeline: Reference gene primers were amplified, and this amplification served to estimate nucleated cell counts. Clones were sequenced by immunoSEQ multiplex PCR, and TCRdb holds only the in-frame ones, with some missing. From that table come the V and J calls and clone size; the DNA was used to work out D and trimming. Of about 130,000 clones in the sample, roughly 90% were seen once. Germline lookup yields CDR1 GTSNPN and CDR2 SVGIG (reference sequence). The CDR3 runs to 12 residues. After removal of 1 base from V and 5 bases from J, the junction contained 1 base not matched to a gene.

This TCR came from a woman between 50 and 59 years old who had recovered from COVID-19. This sequence joins TRBV30 and TRBJ1-2; TRBD1 matches 7 bases. Sequenced: PBMCs or T cells enriched from blood (not recorded which). Here the CDR3 reads CAWSETGYGYTF. The CDR3 DNA is TGTGCCTGGAGTGAGACAGGGTATGGCTACACCTTC. Full variable domain (remainder filled in from reference TRBV30 and TRBJ1-2): SQTIHQWPATLVQPVGSPLSLECTVEGTSNPNLYWYRQAAGRGLQLLFYSVGIGQISSEVPQNLSASRPQDRQFILSSKKLLLSDSGFYLCAWSETGYGYTFGSGTRLTVV.